What follows is one T cell receptor (beta chain) and its context. Its antigen remains unidentified. The PCR was carried out with 60 Vbeta primers and 13 Jbeta primers. Here immunoSEQ multiplex PCR was the method, and the copy in TCRdb shows in-frame clones only, minus some. Of fewer than 200,000 clones listed, roughly four fifths are singletons. The sample originates from a study of cytomegalovirus exposure and HLA in healthy donors. The study's findings and limits: Later analysis demonstrated an association between a missense DCLRE1C variant and TCR beta V- and J-gene trimming. It was fewer than 200 TCR beta chains that were listed as cytomegalovirus-associated.

The CDR3 loop spans 16 amino acids. Germline V gene data show CDR1 as MNHNY and CDR2 as SVGAGI (reference sequence). This TCR came from a man between 50 and 59 years old in good health and CMV-seropositive. The genes are TRBV6-6 and TRBJ2-5, with TRBD2 matching 7 bases. Near its end, the DNA agrees better with TRBJ2-7, so the J call may be wrong. The sequencing sample was made of PBMCs. The CDR3 DNA sequence: TGTGCCAGCAGTTACCGACTTGGGCTAGCGGCCCACGAGCAGTACTTC. Translation: CASSYRLGLAAHEQYF.